The following is a T cell receptor beta chain sequence with its context. The sample comes from a study of T cells in localized non-small cell lung cancer. Clones were sequenced by immunoSEQ multiplex PCR, and TCRdb holds only the in-frame ones, with some missing. The sample holds about 41,000 clones, roughly 86% seen once. V was shortened by 4 bases and J by 5 bases, with 18 bases between the two germline ends. CDR1 SGHRS and CDR2 YFSETQ come from the germline V gene. The CDR3 consists of 15 residues. The rearrangement links TRBV5-1 to TRBJ2-5, with D perhaps TRBD1 or TRBD2 (6 bases each). Sequenced material: peripheral blood, taken before any cancer treatment. This TCR was recovered from a female donor over 55 with stage I squamous cell lung carcinoma. The chain's CDR3 is CASSPEVGGLETQYF. The CDR3 DNA reads TGCGCCAGCAGCCCGGAGGTAGGGGGGCTGGAGACCCAGTACTTC.